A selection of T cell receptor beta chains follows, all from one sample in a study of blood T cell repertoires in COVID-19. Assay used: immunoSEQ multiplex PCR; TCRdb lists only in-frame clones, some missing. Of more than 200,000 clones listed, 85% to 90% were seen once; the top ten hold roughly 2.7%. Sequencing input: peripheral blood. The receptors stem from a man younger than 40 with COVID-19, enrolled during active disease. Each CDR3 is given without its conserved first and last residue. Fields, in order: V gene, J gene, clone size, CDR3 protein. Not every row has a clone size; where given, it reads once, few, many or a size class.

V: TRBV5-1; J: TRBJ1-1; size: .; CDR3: ASSFGRENTEAF
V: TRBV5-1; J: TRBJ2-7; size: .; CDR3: ASSLAFSGQGDEQY
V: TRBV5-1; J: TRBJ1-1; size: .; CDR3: ASSLTGVNTEAF
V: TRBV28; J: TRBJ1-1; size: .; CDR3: ASSLVQGLMNTEAF
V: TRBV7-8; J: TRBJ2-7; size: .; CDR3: ASSGRAESSYEQY
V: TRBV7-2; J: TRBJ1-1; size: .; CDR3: ASRRGTGVYTEAF
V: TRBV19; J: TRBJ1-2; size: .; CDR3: ASSIGGTALRYGYT
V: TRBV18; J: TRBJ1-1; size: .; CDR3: ASSRTGIRNTEAF
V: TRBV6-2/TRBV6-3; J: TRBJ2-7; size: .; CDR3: ASSYSTGVEQY
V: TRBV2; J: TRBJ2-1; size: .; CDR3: ASKENPDSNEQF
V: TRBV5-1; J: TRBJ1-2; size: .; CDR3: ASSVLPSGQGGHGYT
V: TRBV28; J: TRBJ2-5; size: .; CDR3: ASRQSPGAETQY
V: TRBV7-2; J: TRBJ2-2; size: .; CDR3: ASSRRVLAGGNTGELF
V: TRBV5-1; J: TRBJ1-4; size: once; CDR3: ASSVRLATNEKLF
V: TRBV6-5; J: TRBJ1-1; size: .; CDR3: ASEGARNTEAF
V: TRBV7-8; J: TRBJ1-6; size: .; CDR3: ASSSGQFSSYNSPLH
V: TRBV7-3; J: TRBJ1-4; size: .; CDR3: ASSPTGSTNEKLF
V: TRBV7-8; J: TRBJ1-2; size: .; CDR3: ASSRSGTGGRGYT